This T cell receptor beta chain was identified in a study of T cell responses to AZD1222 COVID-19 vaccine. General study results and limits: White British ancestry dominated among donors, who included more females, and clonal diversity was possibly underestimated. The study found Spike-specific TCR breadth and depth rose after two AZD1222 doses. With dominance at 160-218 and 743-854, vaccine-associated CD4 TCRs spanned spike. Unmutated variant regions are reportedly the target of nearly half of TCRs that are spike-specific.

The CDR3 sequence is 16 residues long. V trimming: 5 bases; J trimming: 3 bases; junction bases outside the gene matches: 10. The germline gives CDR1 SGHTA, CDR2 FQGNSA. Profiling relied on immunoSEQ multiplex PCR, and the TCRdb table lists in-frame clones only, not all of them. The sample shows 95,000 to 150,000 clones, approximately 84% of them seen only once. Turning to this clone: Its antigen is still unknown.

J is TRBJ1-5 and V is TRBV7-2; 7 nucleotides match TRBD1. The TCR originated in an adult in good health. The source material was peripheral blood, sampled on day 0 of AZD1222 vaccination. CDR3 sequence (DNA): TGTGCCAGCAGCCCGCAGGCAGGGGGGTTCAATCAGCCCCAGCATTTT. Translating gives CASSPQAGGFNQPQHF.